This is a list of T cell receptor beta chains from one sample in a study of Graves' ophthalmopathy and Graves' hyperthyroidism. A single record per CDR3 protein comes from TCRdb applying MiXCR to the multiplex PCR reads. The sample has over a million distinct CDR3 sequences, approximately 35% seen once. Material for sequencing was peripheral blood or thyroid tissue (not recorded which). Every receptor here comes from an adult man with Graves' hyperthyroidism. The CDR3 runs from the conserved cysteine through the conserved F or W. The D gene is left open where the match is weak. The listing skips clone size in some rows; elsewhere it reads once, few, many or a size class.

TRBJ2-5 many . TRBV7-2 CASSLGRLLGETQYF TGTGCCAGCAGCTTAGGGCGGCTCCTCGGGGAGACCCAGTACTTC
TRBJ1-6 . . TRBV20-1 CSASSYGRSNSPLHF TGCAGTGCTAGTTCATACGGGAGGAGCAATTCACCCCTCCACTTT
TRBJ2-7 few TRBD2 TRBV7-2 CASSLLREDYEQYF TGTGCCAGCAGCTTATTGCGGGAGGACTACGAGCAGTACTTC
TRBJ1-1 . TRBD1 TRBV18 CASSPLSDQGGFAEAFF TGTGCCAGCTCACCCCTCAGTGATCAGGGGGGATTTGCTGAAGCTTTCTTT
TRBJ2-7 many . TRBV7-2 CASSYRQTNSYEQYF TGTGCCAGCAGCTACAGACAGACAAACTCCTACGAGCAGTACTTC
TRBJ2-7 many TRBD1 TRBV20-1 CSARSLTGGHEQYF TGCAGTGCTAGATCCCTGACAGGGGGCCACGAGCAGTACTTC
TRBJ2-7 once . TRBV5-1 CASSLARSGGLFYEQYF TGCGCCAGCAGCTTGGCCAGGTCAGGGGGACTCTTCTACGAGCAGTACTTC
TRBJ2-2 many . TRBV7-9 CASSLGTSVTGELFF TGTGCCAGCAGCCTGGGGACTTCCGTGACCGGGGAGCTGTTTTTT
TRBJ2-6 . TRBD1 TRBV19 CASSARRQGNVLTF TGTGCCAGTAGTGCACGCCGACAGGGCAACGTCCTGACTTTC
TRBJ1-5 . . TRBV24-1 CATTIGGEDQPQHF TGTGCCACCACGATCGGGGGAGAGGATCAGCCCCAGCATTTT
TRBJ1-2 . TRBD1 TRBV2 CASSEAWDSLLNYGYTF TGTGCCAGCAGTGAAGCGTGGGACAGTCTTTTAAACTATGGCTACACCTTC
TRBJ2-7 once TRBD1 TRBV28 CASSTYRGHEQYF TGTGCCAGCAGTACCTACAGGGGGCACGAGCAGTACTTC
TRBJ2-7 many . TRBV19 CASGPGYYEQYF TGTGCCAGTGGTCCAGGTTACTACGAGCAGTACTTC
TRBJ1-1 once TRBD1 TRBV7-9 CAIPPAGTANTEAFF TGTGCCATCCCACCTGCCGGGACAGCTAACACTGAAGCTTTCTTT
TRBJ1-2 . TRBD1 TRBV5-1 CASSSKQGKDYGYTF TGTGCCAGCAGTAGCAAACAGGGGAAGGACTATGGCTACACCTTC
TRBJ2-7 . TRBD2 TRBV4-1 CASSQPGLAGRGEQYF TGCGCCAGCAGCCAACCAGGACTAGCGGGACGCGGCGAGCAGTACTTC
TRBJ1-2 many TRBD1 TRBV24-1 CATSAAEGTGGRANYGYTF TGTGCCACCAGTGCCGCGGAAGGGACAGGGGGCCGAGCTAACTATGGCTACACCTTC
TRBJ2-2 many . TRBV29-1 CSVVGDMIGELFF TGCAGCGTTGTCGGGGATATGATCGGGGAGCTGTTTTTT
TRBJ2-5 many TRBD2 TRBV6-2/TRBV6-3 CASSDTSGGFQETQYF TGTGCCAGCAGTGATACTAGCGGGGGTTTCCAAGAGACCCAGTACTTC
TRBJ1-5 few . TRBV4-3 CASSQVAGDQPQHF TGCGCCAGCAGCCAAGTTGCGGGGGATCAGCCCCAGCATTTT
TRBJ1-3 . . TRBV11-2 CASSLDGHFSGNTIYF TGTGCCAGCAGCTTAGATGGCCACTTCTCTGGAAACACCATATATTTT
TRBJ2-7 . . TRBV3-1 CASSQGARGYEQYF TGTGCCAGCAGCCAAGGTGCGCGGGGCTACGAGCAGTACTTC
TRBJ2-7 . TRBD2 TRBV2 CASSPGLVSYEQYF TGTGCCAGCAGTCCAGGACTAGTTTCCTACGAGCAGTACTTC
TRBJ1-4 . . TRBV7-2 CASSLVGGPRSNEKLFF TGTGCCAGCAGCTTAGTAGGGGGGCCGAGGTCTAATGAAAAACTGTTTTTT
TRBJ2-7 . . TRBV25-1 CASSAGAGPTYEQYF TGTGCCAGCAGTGCGGGGGCGGGACCTACCTACGAGCAGTACTTC
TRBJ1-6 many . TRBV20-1 CSARQVNSPLHF TGCAGTGCTAGACAGGTTAATTCACCCCTCCACTTT
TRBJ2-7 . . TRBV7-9 CASSGAQGSQQYF TGTGCCAGCAGCGGGGCCCAGGGAAGTCAGCAGTACTTC